This T cell receptor (beta chain) was recovered during a study of blood T cell repertoires in COVID-19. About the study: Donors in the United States, Italy and Spain gave samples during acute or convalescent COVID-19. T cells, B-cell-depleted T cells, or PBMCs provided the cDNA or gDNA that served as material.

Germline values: CDR1 SGDLS, CDR2 YYNGEE. This CDR3 is built from 16 residues. Trimming cost V 0 bases and J 4 bases, with 14 bases left between them. In the study's own analysis: Nucleated cell number was recorded as an estimate derived from reference gene primer amplification. This table comes from immunoSEQ multiplex PCR, and its TCRdb copy is limited to in-frame clones, with some not included. V and J calls and clone size are those listed in that table; D and trimming were worked out from the DNA. The sample holds roughly 250,000 clones, around 82% seen once. The material sequenced was peripheral blood. V usage is TRBV9 and J usage is TRBJ2-1, with D maybe TRBD2 (7 bases). This TCR derives from a woman aged 80 or over with active or convalescent COVID-19. The CDR3 bases are TGTGCCAGCAGCGTAGATTCGGGGGGCAAATACAATGAGCAGTTCTTC. The encoded protein is CASSVDSGGKYNEQFF.